These 25 T cell receptor beta chains were all obtained from the same sample, sequenced in a study of blood T cell repertoires in COVID-19. The table came from immunoSEQ multiplex PCR; TCRdb's copy has only in-frame clones and leaves some out. The sample has about 180,000 clones, around 85% seen once. The sequenced sample consisted of peripheral blood. The receptors come from a man in his sixties with acute or convalescent COVID-19.

This chain uses TRBV11-2 with TRBJ2-1; a weak D match, TRBD1 (5 bases). CDR1 and CDR2 from the germline V gene are SGHAT and FQNNGV. The CDR3 covers 15 residues. V shed 0 bases and J shed 8 bases, with 14 bases lying between them. In DNA form, the CDR3 reads TGTGCCAGCAGCTTAGAACGGACACGGTGGGATGAGCAGTTCTTC. Amino acid sequence: CASSLERTRWDEQFF. Looking up the rest from reference TRBV11-2 and TRBJ2-1 gives the full variable domain: EAGVAQSPRYKIIEKRQSVAFWCNPISGHATLYWYQQILGQGPKLLIQFQNNGVVDDSQLPKDRFSAERLKGVDSTLKIQPAKLEDSAVYLCASSLERTRWDEQFFGPGTRLTVL.

The chain couples TRBV20-1 to TRBJ2-7; D might be TRBD1 (6 bases). Per the germline V gene, CDR1 is DFQATT and CDR2 is SNEGSKA (reference sequence). This CDR3 spans 13 amino acids. V was trimmed by 3 bases and J by 6 bases, leaving 15 bases between them. DNA for the CDR3: TGCAGTGCTAGTGATAGGGGGAAGGGCGAGCAGTACTTC. It translates to CSASDRGKGEQYF.

The chain couples TRBV10-3 to TRBJ2-3; perhaps TRBD1 as D (6 bases). The germline V gene encodes CDR1 ENHRY and CDR2 SYGVKD. Trimming removed 3 bases from V and 4 bases from J, with 17 bases in between. CDR3 length: 16 amino acids. The CDR3 loop reads CAISDPRGHEADTQYF. The CDR3 region has the DNA TGTGCCATCAGTGACCCCAGGGGACACGAGGCAGATACGCAGTATTTT.

The rearrangement uses TRBV4-2 and TRBJ2-3, with 13 bases that match TRBD2. Looked up from germline, CDR1 is LGHNA and CDR2 is YNFKEQ. V gave up 3 bases and J gave up 2 bases; unmatched junction bases: 8. This CDR3 comprises 18 residues. For the CDR3, the DNA is TGTGCCAGCAGCCAGCTAACTAGCGGGAGGGTCCACACAGATACGCAGTATTTT. Translating it yields CASSQLTSGRVHTDTQYF.

V gene TRBV28 combines with J gene TRBJ1-5; 9 bases line up with TRBD1. This CDR3 has 15 residues. The germline V gene has CDR1 MDHEN and CDR2 SYDVKM. Losses at the gene ends were 6 bases for V and 6 bases for J; bases not matched to a gene: 9. The CDR3 protein is CASRSGQGGFQPQHF. CDR3 coding DNA: TGTGCCAGCAGGTCGGGACAGGGTGGATTTCAGCCCCAGCATTTT.

This sequence joins TRBV5-6 and TRBJ2-5; D is uncertain. Germline V CDR1 and CDR2: SGHDT, YYEEEE. This CDR3 has 13 residues. V was cut by 0 bases and J by 1 base, with 4 bases left in between. The CDR3 loop is CASSLGSQETQYF. The CDR3 nucleotides are TGTGCCAGCAGCTTGGGCAGCCAAGAGACCCAGTACTTC.

The CDR3, as DNA: TGTGCCAGCAGCCTACTAGCGGGAGTCAATGAGCAGTTCTTC. Translating it yields CASSLLAGVNEQFF. The chain uses TRBV3-1 (or the pseudogene TRBV3-2) and TRBJ2-1; 11 bases are shared with TRBD2. The CDR3 has 14 amino acids. Germline CDR1 LGHDT, CDR2 YNNKEL (reference sequence). J lost 6 bases, V lost 4 bases, and 2 bases had no gene match.

This clone was observed a single time. The chain uses TRBV10-3 and TRBJ2-7, with D unresolved. Per the germline V gene, CDR1 is ENHRY and CDR2 is SYGVKD. This CDR3 has 12 amino acids. Trimming removed 0 bases from V and 10 bases from J, with 10 bases in between. CDR3 residues: CAISESMSPQYF. CDR3 sequence (DNA): TGTGCCATCAGTGAGTCGATGAGTCCACAGTACTTC.

This clone was counted ten times or more. The chain carries TRBV7-8 and TRBJ2-2, with a weak D call TRBD2 (6 bases). V was clipped by 5 bases and J by 5 bases, with 18 bases between them. Germline CDR1 reads SGHVS; CDR2 reads FQNEAQ. The CDR3 runs 16 residues. This CDR3 is CASSPLPGGNTGELFF. The CDR3 DNA reads as TGTGCCAGCAGCCCATTACCCGGCGGGAATACCGGGGAGCTGTTTTTT.

About this clone: Different DNA sequences within this sample yield the same CDR3. The chain combines TRBV6-5 with TRBJ2-3; TRBD2 is a possible D gene (6 bases). V was pared by 6 bases and J by 2 bases, with 12 bases between. Germline CDR1 and CDR2: MNHEY and SVGAGI. This CDR3 is 14 amino acids long. The CDR3 is CASRRGGTTDTQYF. In nucleotides, the CDR3 is TGTGCCAGCAGAAGAGGCGGGACCACAGATACGCAGTATTTT.

The gene calls are TRBV11-2 and TRBJ2-1; D is unclear. The V gene's germline CDR1 is SGHAT and CDR2 FQNNGV. Trimming cost V 6 bases and J 0 bases, with 18 bases left between them. The CDR3 totals 17 residues. CDR3 coding DNA: TGTGCCAGCAGTCCCTCCCCAGGCGCCAGCTCCTACAATGAGCAGTTCTTC. Translation: CASSPSPGASSYNEQFF.

The chain couples TRBV7-2 to TRBJ2-5, with 7 bases identical to TRBD2. Looked up from germline, CDR1 is SGHTA and CDR2 is FQGNSA. This CDR3 region has 14 residues. The trim removed 5 bases at V and 5 bases at J, leaving 8 bases unmatched. CDR3: CASSRGLGGETQYF. The DNA of the CDR3 is TGTGCCAGCAGCCGCGGACTAGGAGGGGAGACCCAGTACTTC.

This chain connects TRBV3-1 (or the pseudogene TRBV3-2) to TRBJ1-1; 8 bases are a match to TRBD1. The CDR3 runs 18 residues. Germline CDR1 LGHDT, CDR2 YNNKEL (reference sequence). V was pared by 4 bases and J by 1 base, with 14 bases of the junction left unmatched. CDR3 sequence: CASSRGTDRGRWNTEAFF. The CDR3 region has the DNA TGTGCCAGCAGCCGGGGAACCGACAGGGGCCGGTGGAACACTGAAGCTTTCTTT.

The rearrangement uses TRBV27 and TRBJ2-7; D is ambiguous. This CDR3 is built from 13 residues. Germline V CDR1 and CDR2: MNHEY, SMNVEV (reference sequence). V dropped 3 bases and J dropped 1 base, with 7 bases sitting between them. In DNA form, the CDR3 reads TGTGCCAGCAGTTTGGGCCTTTCCTACGAGCAGTACTTC. It translates to CASSLGLSYEQYF.

V is TRBV14 and J is TRBJ2-1, with D tentatively TRBD2 (6 bases). The CDR3 length is 16 residues. Germline V gene lookup returns CDR1 SGHDN and CDR2 FVKESK. The V end was cut by 0 bases, the J end by 8 bases, with 17 bases between. CDR3 coding DNA: TGTGCCAGCAGCCAAGAAGGGCGACTAGGAGCCTATGAGCAGTTCTTC. Protein: CASSQEGRLGAYEQFF.

The genes are TRBV18 and TRBJ2-1, with TRBD2 identical over 8 bases. This CDR3 contains 17 residues. Germline loops: CDR1 KGHSH, CDR2 LQKENI. Germline trimming cut 0 bases from V and 4 bases from J; bases unmatched to any gene: 8. The CDR3, as DNA: TGTGCCAGCTCACCACCTTTTCCTAGCGGGTTATACAATGAGCAGTTCTTC. This gives the protein CASSPPFPSGLYNEQFF.

The V call is TRBV6-5, the J call TRBJ1-4; D is uncertain. Deletions cut 6 bases from V and 8 bases from J, with 13 bases between. The CDR3 covers 13 residues. The V gene's germline CDR1 is MNHEY and CDR2 SVGAGI. CDR3 DNA sequence: TGTGCCAGCAGATTTCCGGGAGGGGAAAAACTGTTTTTT. Its protein is CASRFPGGEKLFF.

Details on this clone: Germline and junction disagree at one end, which may indicate a read error. This rearrangement joins TRBV7-7 to TRBJ2-3, with D perhaps TRBD2 (6 bases). CDR1 is SSHAT and CDR2 is FNYEAQ in the germline V gene (reference sequence). The length of the CDR3 is 16 residues. The CDR3 spells CASSLRAGFSTDTQYF. The CDR3 region has the DNA TGTGCTAGCAGCTTACGGGCGGGGTTTTCCACAGATACGCAGTATTTT.

In its sample, this clone was seen once. The chain combines TRBV6-2 or TRBV6-3 with TRBJ1-2; D not certain. Trimming cost V 6 bases and J 0 bases, with 20 bases left between them. Germline lookup yields CDR1 MNHEY and CDR2 SVGEGT. The CDR3 is 17 amino acids. The CDR3 DNA reads TGTGCCAGCAGCCCCAAACTACTCTGGGTAACTAACTATGGCTACACCTTC. Amino acids: CASSPKLLWVTNYGYTF.

There are a few counts of this clone. DNA for the CDR3: TGCAGCGTTCGGCGGAACTACAATGAGCAGTTCTTC. It yields the protein CSVRRNYNEQFF. The V and J genes are TRBV29-1 and TRBJ2-1; no clear D gene. CDR1 is SQVTM and CDR2 is ANQGSEA in the germline V gene. The CDR3 is made up of 12 amino acids. Trimming left V 5 bases short and J 3 bases short, with 8 bases between.

The chain recombines TRBV19 with TRBJ2-4; 10 bases map to TRBD1. CDR1 LNHDA and CDR2 SQIVND come from the germline V gene (reference sequence). The CDR3 is 14 residues long. After removal of 5 bases from V and 6 bases from J, the junction contained 4 bases not matched to a gene. CDR3 coding DNA: TGTGCCAGTAGTTCCTGGGACAGGGGAAACATTCAGTACTTC. This codes for CASSSWDRGNIQYF.

The chain recombines TRBV6-2 or TRBV6-3 with TRBJ2-3; D unresolved. V was shortened by 6 bases and J by 9 bases, with 13 bases between the two germline ends. There are 12 residues in the CDR3. Per the germline V gene, CDR1 is MNHEY and CDR2 is SVGEGT. The CDR3 DNA follows: TGTGCCAGCAGCGGGCAGGCGTACACGCAGTATTTT. This sequence encodes CASSGQAYTQYF.

The chain couples TRBV6-2 or TRBV6-3 to TRBJ2-1; 11 bases agree with TRBD1. This CDR3 has 17 amino acids. The J segment lost 8 bases and the V segment lost 4 bases, leaving 13 bases of the junction unmatched. Germline values: CDR1 MNHEY, CDR2 SVGEGT. The CDR3 loop is CASSLRWTGGGGYEQFF. The CDR3 nucleotides read TGTGCCAGCAGTTTACGATGGACAGGGGGCGGGGGCTATGAGCAGTTCTTC.

This chain links TRBV28 with TRBJ1-3; 7 nucleotides match TRBD1. This CDR3 has 15 residues. V shed 6 bases, J shed 4 bases, and the junction held 9 bases outside the gene matches. Looked up from germline, CDR1 is MDHEN and CDR2 is SYDVKM. The CDR3 nucleotides are TGTGCCAGCAGGGGAACAGGGGCCTTCGGAAACACCATATATTTT. This encodes CASRGTGAFGNTIYF.

The chain employs TRBV6-5 and TRBJ2-3; perhaps TRBD1 as D (6 bases). CDR3 length: 14 amino acids. V gave up 8 bases and J gave up 0 bases, with 12 bases separating them. Germline loops: CDR1 MNHEY, CDR2 SVGAGI. The CDR3 protein is CASRDDRSTDTQYF. DNA of the CDR3: TGTGCCAGCCGGGACGACAGGAGCACAGATACGCAGTATTTT.